This is a list of T cell receptor beta chains from one sample in a study of blood T cell repertoires in COVID-19. TCRdb's copy holds only in-frame clones and misses some; the assay was immunoSEQ multiplex PCR. The table has roughly 400,000 clones, roughly 90% seen once; the top ten hold around 0.94%. The source material was PBMCs or T cells enriched from blood (not recorded which). These TCRs come from a woman between 40 and 50 years old who had been exposed to COVID-19. Each CDR3 is given without its conserved first and last residue. Fields, in order: V gene, CDR3 length, J gene, CDR3 protein.

V gene: TRBV30; CDR3 length: 13; J gene: TRBJ2-2; CDR3 protein: AWSRTSGSRGELF
V gene: TRBV7-3; CDR3 length: 11; J gene: TRBJ2-2; CDR3 protein: ASSLIGPGELF
V gene: TRBV28; CDR3 length: 11; J gene: TRBJ2-7; CDR3 protein: ASRDRTSYEQY
V gene: TRBV7-9; CDR3 length: 13; J gene: TRBJ1-3; CDR3 protein: ASNRGGLSGNTIY
V gene: TRBV6-5; CDR3 length: 12; J gene: TRBJ1-2; CDR3 protein: ASSYAWDFYGYT
V gene: TRBV6-5; CDR3 length: 11; J gene: TRBJ2-1; CDR3 protein: AVGDRAYNEQF
V gene: TRBV27; CDR3 length: 12; J gene: TRBJ2-3; CDR3 protein: ASSLVTRGDTQY
V gene: TRBV14; CDR3 length: 11; J gene: TRBJ2-1; CDR3 protein: ASSPFVVGVEF
V gene: TRBV6-5; CDR3 length: 13; J gene: TRBJ1-2; CDR3 protein: ASSSNQGVSYGYT
V gene: TRBV3-1/TRBV3-2; CDR3 length: 11; J gene: TRBJ1-2; CDR3 protein: ASSQVGERGYT
V gene: TRBV7-8; CDR3 length: 14; J gene: TRBJ1-6; CDR3 protein: ASSTTPQGTNSPLH
V gene: TRBV21-1; CDR3 length: 14; J gene: TRBJ2-7; CDR3 protein: ASSKLPTRSRYEQY
V gene: TRBV15; CDR3 length: 11; J gene: TRBJ1-1; CDR3 protein: ATSLEGNTEAF
V gene: TRBV6-1; CDR3 length: 16; J gene: TRBJ2-1; CDR3 protein: ASSESGAGGVGYNEQF
V gene: TRBV21-1; CDR3 length: 14; J gene: TRBJ2-7; CDR3 protein: ASSKGPGGSTYEQY
V gene: TRBV18; CDR3 length: 12; J gene: TRBJ1-2; CDR3 protein: ASSPLGTDYGYT
V gene: TRBV2; CDR3 length: 11; J gene: TRBJ1-2; CDR3 protein: ASSDGQGYGYT
V gene: TRBV7-8; CDR3 length: 11; J gene: TRBJ1-1; CDR3 protein: ASRWQGGTEAF
V gene: TRBV9; CDR3 length: 17; J gene: TRBJ2-1; CDR3 protein: ASSVGTRGLAGGHNEQF
V gene: TRBV5-1; CDR3 length: 13; J gene: TRBJ2-7; CDR3 protein: ASSFGQGFSYEQY
V gene: TRBV27; CDR3 length: 11; J gene: TRBJ2-3; CDR3 protein: ASSSPPSGTQY
V gene: TRBV11-2; CDR3 length: 12; J gene: TRBJ2-5; CDR3 protein: ASSLMTSQETQY
V gene: TRBV27; CDR3 length: 15; J gene: TRBJ2-2; CDR3 protein: ASSLFLLARNTGELF
V gene: TRBV2; CDR3 length: 14; J gene: TRBJ1-2; CDR3 protein: ASSEAREKGARGYT
V gene: TRBV5-1; CDR3 length: 11; J gene: TRBJ1-2; CDR3 protein: ASSVRDSFVYT
V gene: TRBV5-1; CDR3 length: 16; J gene: TRBJ1-2; CDR3 protein: ASSLMGPGQGAGYGYT
V gene: TRBV27; CDR3 length: 13; J gene: TRBJ2-2; CDR3 protein: ASTRGDSNTGELF
V gene: TRBV30; CDR3 length: 11; J gene: TRBJ1-1; CDR3 protein: AWNQGKNTEAF
V gene: TRBV30; CDR3 length: 12; J gene: TRBJ2-7; CDR3 protein: AWESPGQYYEQY
V gene: TRBV11-2; CDR3 length: 17; J gene: TRBJ1-1; CDR3 protein: ASSPKGPDPWGHLAEAF
V gene: TRBV29-1; CDR3 length: 11; J gene: TRBJ1-2; CDR3 protein: SVDGTGPHGYT
V gene: TRBV7-3; CDR3 length: 9; J gene: TRBJ1-1; CDR3 protein: ASSSGQEAF
V gene: TRBV19; CDR3 length: 13; J gene: TRBJ2-2; CDR3 protein: ASSTRGSNTGELF
V gene: TRBV19; CDR3 length: 10; J gene: TRBJ1-4; CDR3 protein: ASSPGREKLF
V gene: TRBV18; CDR3 length: 10; J gene: TRBJ1-1; CDR3 protein: ASSPDRCEAF
V gene: TRBV7-9; CDR3 length: 16; J gene: TRBJ1-2; CDR3 protein: ASSPPGGVGGGNYGYT
V gene: TRBV18; CDR3 length: 14; J gene: TRBJ2-3; CDR3 protein: ASSRGSASPTDTQY
V gene: TRBV11-3; CDR3 length: 12; J gene: TRBJ2-5; CDR3 protein: ASSLSSGGETQY
V gene: TRBV27; CDR3 length: 12; J gene: TRBJ2-7; CDR3 protein: ASSLRLNYDEQY
V gene: TRBV19; CDR3 length: 12; J gene: TRBJ1-1; CDR3 protein: ASSIRGPGLEAF
V gene: TRBV27; CDR3 length: 12; J gene: TRBJ2-3; CDR3 protein: ASRLTSGTDTQY
V gene: TRBV19; CDR3 length: 12; J gene: TRBJ2-7; CDR3 protein: ASSNTGVFLRQY
V gene: TRBV30; CDR3 length: 12; J gene: TRBJ2-1; CDR3 protein: AWSPSSVYNEQF
V gene: TRBV2; CDR3 length: 14; J gene: TRBJ1-3; CDR3 protein: ASSEALPRWGNTIY
V gene: TRBV7-3; CDR3 length: 13; J gene: TRBJ1-2; CDR3 protein: ASSPTGGAGYGYT
V gene: TRBV12-5; CDR3 length: 14; J gene: TRBJ1-1; CDR3 protein: ASGPGQGVMNTEAF
V gene: TRBV7-2; CDR3 length: 11; J gene: TRBJ1-2; CDR3 protein: ASSNPGGGGYT
V gene: TRBV5-1; CDR3 length: 12; J gene: TRBJ2-2; CDR3 protein: ASSFRGAPGELF
V gene: TRBV30; CDR3 length: 15; J gene: TRBJ2-2; CDR3 protein: AWSVRLAGLGTGELF
V gene: TRBV28; CDR3 length: 12; J gene: TRBJ1-3; CDR3 protein: ASSSGGSGNTIY
V gene: TRBV6-1; CDR3 length: 12; J gene: TRBJ2-7; CDR3 protein: ASSEPTSGRRSY
V gene: TRBV7-2; CDR3 length: 14; J gene: TRBJ2-5; CDR3 protein: ASSLVGRTGRETQY